A single sample gave rise to the 21 T cell receptor beta chains below, sequenced in a study of CD8+CD57+ T cells in acquired aplastic anemia. The template for TCR beta VDJ and CDR3 sequence profiling was genomic DNA. TCRdb re-called the reads through MiXCR, storing one row per CDR3 protein. The sample has some 280,000 distinct CDR3 sequences, 50% to 70% seen once. Material for sequencing was sorted CD4+, CD8+, or CD8+CD57+ T cells (not recorded which) from PBMCs. All receptors come from a human donor with severe aplastic anemia or a healthy control (not recorded which).

The gene calls are TRBV19 and TRBJ2-5; 10 bases fit TRBD1. Germline CDR1 and CDR2: LNHDA and SQIVND (reference sequence). The junction had 11 bases not matched to a gene; V was cut back by 6 bases and J by 4 bases. The CDR3 loop spans 16 amino acids. CDR3 DNA sequence: TGTGCCAGTAGCACCGGACGACAGGGGGCAGGAGAGACCCAGTACTTC. It is translated as CASSTGRQGAGETQYF.

The sample holds one count of this clonotype. The chain employs TRBV19 and TRBJ2-2; D remains ambiguous. There are 11 residues in the CDR3. V lost 6 bases to trimming and J lost 9 bases, with 8 bases between them. Germline values: CDR1 LNHDA, CDR2 SQIVND (reference sequence). The CDR3 DNA reads TGTGCCAGTAGCCGAAGGCGGGAGCTGTTTTTT. Its translation: CASSRRRELFF.

This clonotype was seen a handful of times. The DNA for the CDR3 is TGTGCCAGCAGCTTGGGGACTAGCGCAGATACGCAGTATTTT. Its protein is CASSLGTSADTQYF. V gene TRBV11-2 combines with J gene TRBJ2-3, with TRBD2 matching 10 bases. Looked up from germline, CDR1 is SGHAT and CDR2 is FQNNGV. The trim removed 3 bases at V and 4 bases at J, leaving 1 base unmatched. CDR3 size: 14 residues.

This clonotype was counted only a few times. The chain has TRBV20-1 and TRBJ2-1, with a tentative D call TRBD2 (6 bases). CDR1 DFQATT and CDR2 SNEGSKA come from the germline V gene (reference sequence). The CDR3 length is 15 residues. The V end lost 3 bases, the J end lost 4 bases, and 16 bases lay between the germline ends. The CDR3 DNA is TGCAGTGCTAGTGATGGGCTAGCGACTTACAATGAGCAGTTCTTC. Translation gives CSASDGLATYNEQFF.

The DNA for the CDR3 is TGCGCCAGCAGCTTGACAGGCGGGGGTGATACGCAGTATTTT. It codes for CASSLTGGGDTQYF. The genes are TRBV5-1 and TRBJ2-3; 7 nucleotides line up with TRBD2. The junction had 5 bases not matched to a gene; V was cut back by 1 base and J by 6 bases. CDR1 is SGHRS and CDR2 is YFSETQ in the germline V gene. CDR3 length: 14 residues.

This clonotype was detected many times. The chain uses TRBV6-2 or TRBV6-3 and TRBJ2-5; D is unclear. CDR3 length: 11 amino acids. V was trimmed by 6 bases and J by 4 bases, leaving 6 bases between them. The V gene's germline CDR1 is MNHEY and CDR2 SVGEGT. The CDR3 is CASRLGETQYF. DNA of the CDR3: TGTGCCAGCAGATTAGGAGAGACCCAGTACTTC.

This clonotype was counted many times. The chain has TRBV30 and TRBJ1-1; no reliable D call. There are 11 residues in the CDR3. V was shortened by 4 bases and J by 0 bases, with 3 bases between the two germline ends. CDR1 GTSNPN and CDR2 SVGIG come from the germline V gene (reference sequence). The DNA for the CDR3 is TGTGCCTGGAAGATGAACACTGAAGCTTTCTTT. Protein: CAWKMNTEAFF.

In the case of this clonotype: The junction differs from germline at one of its ends, possibly a read error. This chain links TRBV11-3 with TRBJ1-4; no firm D call. In germline, CDR1 is SGHNT, CDR2 YENEEA. This CDR3 comprises 15 residues. CDR3 region: CASSLVYATNEKLFF. The CDR3 DNA sequence: TGTGCCAGCAGCTTAGTGTATGCAACTAATGAAAAACTGTTCTTT.

This clonotype has ten or more counts. V and J are TRBV6-1 and TRBJ2-7, with 9 bases that match TRBD2. The length of the CDR3 is 14 residues. Per the germline V gene, CDR1 is MNHNS and CDR2 is SASEGT. With V trimmed by 11 bases and J by 4 bases, 12 bases remained unmatched. CDR3 protein: CASKRGTSFYEQYF. As DNA, the CDR3 is TGTGCCTCTAAACGGGGGACTAGCTTTTACGAGCAGTACTTC.

This clonotype was observed a few times. The V gene is TRBV7-8, the J gene TRBJ2-4, with D perhaps matching TRBD2 (8 bases). V lost 1 base to trimming and J lost 1 base, with 20 bases between them. The V gene's germline CDR1 is SGHVS and CDR2 FQNEAQ. There are 19 residues in the CDR3. The CDR3 region is CASSLVAGTAPFAKNIQYF. As DNA, the CDR3 is TGTGCCAGCAGCTTAGTAGCGGGGACAGCGCCCTTCGCCAAAAACATTCAGTACTTC.

This clonotype was counted many times. V and J are TRBV7-2 and TRBJ1-6; the D gene is possibly TRBD1 (6 bases). Germline V gene data show CDR1 as SGHTA and CDR2 as FQGNSA. The CDR3 totals 15 residues. Between the trimmed V and J ends, which lost 8 bases and 7 bases, there was a span of 18 bases. The CDR3 is CASSWTEVKNSPLHF. Written as DNA, the CDR3 is TGTGCCAGCTCCTGGACAGAAGTAAAGAATTCACCCCTCCACTTT.

The table lists this clonotype with many counts. V and J are TRBV9 and TRBJ1-1; no clear D gene. This CDR3 is 12 amino acids long. Germline V lookup: CDR1 SGDLS, CDR2 YYNGEE. Trimming stripped 0 bases from V and 4 bases from J, with 4 bases between. CDR3 sequence reads: CASSVDGTEAFF. Written as DNA, the CDR3 is TGTGCCAGCAGCGTAGACGGCACTGAAGCTTTCTTT. Supplemented by reference TRBV9 and TRBJ1-1, the full variable domain reads DSGVTQTPKHLITATGQRVTLRCSPRSGDLSVYWYQQSLDQGLQFLIQYYNGEERAKGNILERFSAQQFPDLHSELNLSSLELGDSALYFCASSVDGTEAFFGQGTRLTVV.

The chain recombines TRBV9 with TRBJ1-1, with no clear D. Trimming shortened V by 5 bases and J by 4 bases, and 15 bases separated the two germline ends. The germline V gene encodes CDR1 SGDLS and CDR2 YYNGEE. The CDR3 spans 14 residues. The CDR3 DNA sequence: TGTGCCAGCAGTGCAGAACCGGGCCCCACTGAAGCTTTCTTT. Residues: CASSAEPGPTEAFF. The entire variable domain, with the rest obtained from reference TRBV9 and TRBJ1-1, is as follows: DSGVTQTPKHLITATGQRVTLRCSPRSGDLSVYWYQQSLDQGLQFLIQYYNGEERAKGNILERFSAQQFPDLHSELNLSSLELGDSALYFCASSAEPGPTEAFFGQGTRLTVV.

The V and J genes are TRBV7-2 and TRBJ2-5, with 10 bases lining up with TRBD2. The ends lost 4 bases at V and 5 bases at J; junction bases unmatched: 13. Germline V CDR1 and CDR2: SGHTA, FQGNSA. CDR3 length equals 17 residues. CDR3 in DNA: TGTGCCAGCAGCTCCCGGGGCCCAGCGGGAGGGTTGGAGACCCAGTACTTC. Translating gives CASSSRGPAGGLETQYF. Variable domain in full (rest from reference TRBV7-2 and TRBJ2-5): GAGVSQSPSNKVTEKGKDVELRCDPISGHTALYWYRQSLGQGLEFLIYFQGNSAPDKSGLPSDRFSAERTGGSVSTLTIQRTQQEDSAVYLCASSSRGPAGGLETQYFGPGTRLLVL.

This chain connects TRBV12-3 or TRBV12-4 to TRBJ2-7; D perhaps matches TRBD1 (6 bases). Trimming took 5 bases from V and 2 from J, leaving 13 bases between them. The CDR3 has 14 amino acids. The CDR3 protein is CASSTGTFTYEQYF. The DNA for the CDR3 is TGTGCCAGCAGTACCGGGACATTCACCTACGAGCAGTACTTC.

The rearrangement links TRBV19 to TRBJ1-1, with D possibly being TRBD1 (6 bases). The ends were cut back, 11 bases at V and 2 bases at J, with 21 bases in the middle. From germline, CDR1 is LNHDA and CDR2 SQIVND (reference sequence). This CDR3 region has 15 residues. CDR3 DNA: TGTGCCTACCGATACCCCGGGACACTCAACACTGAAGCTTTCTTT. Encoded protein: CAYRYPGTLNTEAFF.

This clonotype was counted many times. This chain connects TRBV7-9 to TRBJ2-7; D may correspond to TRBD1 or TRBD2 (5 bases each). The CDR3 loop spans 14 amino acids. Germline V gene data show CDR1 as SEHNR and CDR2 as FQNEAQ (reference sequence). Trimming left V 5 bases short and J 0 bases short, with 11 bases between. The CDR3 reads CASSLRDVSYEQYF. Written as DNA, the CDR3 is TGTGCCAGCAGCCTCCGGGACGTCTCCTACGAGCAGTACTTC.

This clonotype came up many times. The V gene is TRBV20-1, the J gene TRBJ2-3, with 9 bases aligning to TRBD1. The germline gives CDR1 DFQATT, CDR2 SNEGSKA (reference sequence). This CDR3 is built from 14 residues. The V gene end was trimmed by 8 bases and the J gene end by 2 bases; junction bases not matched to a gene: 8. The CDR3 sequence: CSKAGQGLTDTQYF. The CDR3 DNA follows: TGCAGTAAGGCGGGACAGGGTCTCACAGATACGCAGTATTTT.

Details on this clonotype: The junction differs from germline at one of its ends, possibly a read error. This chain joins TRBV7-9 and TRBJ2-3, with 8 bases fitting TRBD2. Germline V gives CDR1 SEHNR, CDR2 FQNEAQ (reference sequence). There are 16 residues in the CDR3. CDR3 in DNA: TGTGCTAGCAGCTCCGGTTGGACGGGGGGGGATGATACGCAGTATTTT. Residues: CASSSGWTGGDDTQYF.

The J gene is TRBJ2-7, the V gene TRBV20-1; no definite D call. V lost 6 bases to trimming and J lost 0 bases, with 12 bases between them. This CDR3 comprises 13 residues. Germline CDR1 DFQATT, CDR2 SNEGSKA (reference sequence). DNA of the CDR3: TGCAGTGCCGATGACGCGAGCTCCTACGAGCAGTACTTC. This gives the protein CSADDASSYEQYF.

The rearrangement links TRBV20-1 to TRBJ2-5; D is possibly TRBD2 (6 bases). This CDR3 comprises 17 residues. CDR1 is DFQATT and CDR2 is SNEGSKA in the germline V gene (reference sequence). Trimming stripped 0 bases from V and 5 bases from J, with 22 bases between. CDR3 sequence reads: CSARDTRRGNTGETQYF. CDR3 DNA sequence: TGCAGTGCTAGAGATACCCGTCGGGGGAACACCGGGGAGACCCAGTACTTC.